Listed here are 32 T cell receptor beta chains from one sample, sequenced in a study of cytotoxic CD8 clonotypes in ibrutinib-treated CLL (dated by TCRdb to the early 2020s). Receptors were amplified or captured by the immunoSEQ multiplex PCR assay. TCRdb retrieved this table from immuneACCESS and kept in-frame rearrangements only. Not all clones are present; in checked studies, unresolved V genes account for under half, and no reason is known for the remainder. The sample has fewer than 400,000 clones on record, about 61% of them singletons. The top ten clones comprise around 6.5% of the sample. The sequences come from PBMCs, collected after 36 months of ibrutinib treatment. The receptors were gathered from a human donor with chronic lymphocytic leukemia.

The chain employs TRBV10-1 and TRBJ2-3; D call uncertain. Germline V CDR1 and CDR2: WNHNN, SYGVQD (reference sequence). The CDR3 consists of 13 residues. V was clipped by 2 bases and J by 1 base, with 4 bases between them. CDR3 loop: CASSEDGTDTQYF. The DNA for the CDR3 is TGCGCCAGCAGTGAGGACGGCACAGATACGCAGTATTTT.

The chain joins TRBV28 to TRBJ2-1; the D gene is possibly TRBD1 (5 bases). The V and J ends lost 6 bases and 0 bases respectively, with 12 bases between them. Germline V gene data show CDR1 as MDHEN and CDR2 as SYDVKM. The CDR3 has 15 amino acids. DNA for the CDR3: TGTGCCAGCAGGGCAGACAGAAGCTCCTACAATGAGCAGTTCTTC. It encodes CASRADRSSYNEQFF.

A remark on this clone: This same CDR3 is encoded by further DNA sequences in the sample. The chain employs TRBV29-1 and TRBJ2-7; a possible D gene is TRBD1 (5 bases). V dropped 0 bases and J dropped 0 bases, with 6 bases sitting between them. Per the germline V gene, CDR1 is SQVTM and CDR2 is ANQGSEA. The CDR3 is made up of 13 amino acids. The CDR3 coding sequence is TGCAGCGTTGAAGATGACAGCTCCTACGAGCAGTACTTC. It yields the protein CSVEDDSSYEQYF.

Only a few counts were recorded for this clone. V is TRBV4-2 and J is TRBJ1-1, with D unresolved. The germline V gene encodes CDR1 LGHNA and CDR2 YNFKEQ. V was pared by 0 bases and J by 0 bases, with 8 bases between. The CDR3 contains 15 residues. The CDR3 loop reads CASSQDEEMNTEAFF. As DNA, the CDR3 is TGTGCCAGCAGCCAAGATGAGGAGATGAACACTGAAGCTTTCTTT.

In its sample, this clone was seen a few times. This rearrangement joins TRBV5-6 to TRBJ2-7; 9 bases are a match to TRBD2. V lost 4 bases, J lost 4 bases, and 6 bases stayed unmatched. Germline CDR1 reads SGHDT; CDR2 reads YYEEEE. The CDR3 covers 14 residues. CDR3 loop: CASSRGLAGYEQYF. CDR3 in DNA: TGTGCCAGCAGCCGGGGACTAGCTGGATACGAGCAGTACTTC.

V usage is TRBV5-4 and J usage is TRBJ1-2; 7 nucleotides align to TRBD1. With V trimmed by 1 base and J by 5 bases, 5 bases remained unmatched. Looked up from germline, CDR1 is SGHNT and CDR2 is YYREEE (reference sequence). The length of the CDR3 is 14 residues. This chain's CDR3 is CASSLTGAGYGYTF. For the CDR3, the DNA is TGTGCCAGCAGCTTGACAGGGGCAGGATATGGCTACACCTTC.

J is TRBJ2-5 and V is TRBV5-6; 8 bases map to TRBD2. The V segment lost 4 bases and the J segment 1 base; nucleotides outside the gene matches: 0. Germline V lookup: CDR1 SGHDT, CDR2 YYEEEE. The length of the CDR3 is 13 residues. The CDR3 DNA is TGTGCCAGCAGCCGGGGGGGCCAAGAGACCCAGTACTTC. Translating gives CASSRGGQETQYF.

The chain recombines TRBV4-1 with TRBJ1-2, with no clear D. The CDR3 consists of 14 residues. Trimming took 4 bases from V and 2 from J, leaving 11 bases between them. Looked up from germline, CDR1 is MGHRA and CDR2 is YSYEKL. In nucleotides, the CDR3 is TGCGCCAGCAGCCCCCAGGACGGAAACTATGGCTACACCTTC. Translation: CASSPQDGNYGYTF.

The V and J genes are TRBV7-2 and TRBJ2-7; tentative D call: TRBD1 (6 bases). CDR3 size: 15 residues. Germline V gene sequence: CDR1 SGHTA, CDR2 FQGNSA. Trimming took off 0 bases at V and 6 bases at J, with 15 bases between the two ends. CDR3 bases: TGTGCCAGCAGCTTAGCGACGTACAGGGATTCCGAGCAGTACTTC. Protein sequence: CASSLATYRDSEQYF. Drawing the rest from reference TRBV7-2 and TRBJ2-7, the complete variable domain is GAGVSQSPSNKVTEKGKDVELRCDPISGHTALYWYRQSLGQGLEFLIYFQGNSAPDKSGLPSDRFSAERTGGSVSTLTIQRTQQEDSAVYLCASSLATYRDSEQYFGPGTRLTVT.

The genes are TRBV27 and TRBJ2-5; D perhaps matches TRBD1 (6 bases). This CDR3 region has 14 residues. Per germline, CDR1 MNHEY and CDR2 SMNVEV (reference sequence). Between the trimmed V and J ends, which lost 5 bases and 7 bases, there was a span of 17 bases. CDR3 sequence reads: CASSPNRAPRTQYF. Here the CDR3 DNA reads TGTGCCAGCAGTCCTAACAGGGCGCCGAGGACCCAGTACTTC.

The sample holds a few counts of this clone. The V gene is TRBV6-1, the J gene TRBJ2-1; perhaps TRBD1 as D (5 bases). The V gene lost 5 bases and the J gene lost 3 bases, with 14 bases spanning the gap. The CDR3 spans 15 residues. In germline, CDR1 is MNHNS, CDR2 SASEGT. CDR3 DNA sequence: TGTGCCAGCAGTCGGACACAAGGCTACTACAATGAGCAGTTCTTC. Its translation is CASSRTQGYYNEQFF.

The V and J genes are TRBV9 and TRBJ1-5; TRBD1 matches 9 bases. V was clipped by 3 bases and J by 4 bases; unmatched bases: 2. In germline, CDR1 is SGDLS, CDR2 YYNGEE. CDR3 length: 14 amino acids. The CDR3 DNA reads TGTGCCAGCAGCGCTGGACAGGGGAATCAGCCCCAGCATTTT. Amino acids: CASSAGQGNQPQHF.

This clone was found a few times. The chain joins TRBV19 to TRBJ2-7; 7 nucleotides agree with TRBD1. Germline V CDR1 and CDR2: LNHDA, SQIVND (reference sequence). The CDR3 contains 15 residues. V shed 5 bases, J shed 1 base, and the junction held 8 bases outside the gene matches. CDR3 nucleotide sequence: TGTGCCAGTAGTGTGCAGGGGGTTGGATCCTACGAGCAGTACTTC. Translating it yields CASSVQGVGSYEQYF.

The gene calls are TRBV18 and TRBJ2-1; maybe TRBD2 (6 bases). In germline, CDR1 is KGHSH, CDR2 LQKENI. This CDR3 contains 15 residues. Trimming took off 3 bases at V and 5 bases at J, with 14 bases between the two ends. CDR3 sequence reads: CASSPLGSGHNEQFF. In DNA, the CDR3 is TGTGCCAGCTCACCCTTGGGTAGCGGACACAATGAGCAGTTCTTC.

This chain uses TRBV7-2 with TRBJ2-6; D gene unclear. The germline V gene encodes CDR1 SGHTA and CDR2 FQGNSA. Trimming shortened V by 2 bases and J by 4 bases, and 9 bases separated the two germline ends. There are 15 residues in the CDR3. CDR3 residues: CASSLHRGGANVLTF. In DNA, the CDR3 is TGTGCCAGCAGCTTACATCGCGGAGGGGCCAACGTCCTGACTTTC.

V and J are TRBV10-2 and TRBJ2-1, with D perhaps TRBD2 (6 bases). The CDR3 sequence is 16 residues long. Germline V gene data show CDR1 as WSHSY and CDR2 as SAAADI. Trimming stripped 4 bases from V and 9 bases from J, with 22 bases between. CDR3 sequence: CASSALGGGIPSEQFF. The CDR3, as DNA: TGCGCCAGCAGTGCCCTGGGGGGAGGCATCCCCTCTGAGCAGTTCTTC.

This clone has a single count. The V gene is TRBV5-1, the J gene TRBJ2-7; D ambiguous. Trimming removed 1 base at V and 6 bases at J, with 11 bases between. The germline V gene has CDR1 SGHRS and CDR2 YFSETQ. The CDR3 runs to 13 residues. The CDR3 is CASSLSGIVEQYF. In DNA form, the CDR3 reads TGCGCCAGCAGCTTGTCAGGCATAGTCGAGCAGTACTTC.

On this clone: At one boundary the junction diverges from the germline segment, which might be a read error. V and J are TRBV5-8 and TRBJ2-7; maybe TRBD1 (6 bases). CDR3 length: 10 amino acids. The germline V gene has CDR1 SGHTS and CDR2 YDEGEE. The CDR3, as DNA: TGTGCCAGCAGCCTCGGACAGCAAGCCTTC. Amino acids: CASSLGQQAF.

This clone was seen more than once but under ten times. The V gene is TRBV11-3, the J gene TRBJ2-2; TRBD2 matches at 13 bases. The trim removed 5 bases at V and 8 bases at J, leaving 8 bases unmatched. The CDR3 extends over 16 amino acids. Germline lookup yields CDR1 SGHNT and CDR2 YENEEA. In nucleotides, the CDR3 is TGTGCCAGCAGCACGGGACTAGCGGGAAGGGCGGGGGAGCTGTTTTTT. This encodes CASSTGLAGRAGELFF.

The rearrangement links TRBV5-1 to TRBJ2-7, with D maybe TRBD2 (5 bases). This CDR3 comprises 14 residues. From germline, CDR1 is SGHRS and CDR2 YFSETQ. V gave up 3 bases and J gave up 7 bases, with 17 bases separating them. The CDR3 DNA reads TGCGCCAGCAGCTCCTCCACGGGGATTGGTGAGCAGTACTTC. It specifies CASSSSTGIGEQYF.

The chain links TRBV7-9 to TRBJ2-7, with 7 nucleotides matching TRBD2. The CDR3 has 13 amino acids. V dropped 5 bases and J dropped 3; count of bases not matched to a gene: 4. The germline V gene encodes CDR1 SEHNR and CDR2 FQNEAQ (reference sequence). CDR3: CASSPSGGYEQYF. CDR3 coding DNA: TGTGCCAGCAGCCCCTCGGGGGGCTACGAGCAGTACTTC.

The chain carries TRBV19 and TRBJ2-7, with D hard to call. The V and J ends lost 1 base and 4 bases respectively, with 8 bases between them. Germline loops: CDR1 LNHDA, CDR2 SQIVND (reference sequence). The CDR3 sequence is 13 residues long. The DNA for the CDR3 is TGTGCCAGTAGTATAGCCGGGCGATACGAGCAGTACTTC. This translates into CASSIAGRYEQYF.

The chain employs TRBV2 and TRBJ1-5; D is undetermined. The CDR3 consists of 12 residues. The germline V gene encodes CDR1 SNHLY and CDR2 FYNNEI. V gave up 8 bases and J gave up 7 bases, with 12 bases separating them. CDR3 sequence: CASRKMSQPQHF. As DNA, the CDR3 is TGTGCCAGCCGGAAGATGAGCCAGCCCCAGCATTTT.

The J gene is TRBJ1-1, the V gene TRBV29-1; no definite D call. This CDR3 has 14 residues. V was shortened by 7 bases and J by 4 bases, with 19 bases between the two germline ends. Per the germline V gene, CDR1 is SQVTM and CDR2 is ANQGSEA. CDR3 sequence reads: CSDTVGFWSTEAFF. CDR3 nucleotides: TGCAGCGACACGGTCGGGTTTTGGAGCACTGAAGCTTTCTTT.

This clone appeared once. This chain joins TRBV28 and TRBJ2-7; TRBD2 might be the D (5 bases). V lost 10 bases to trimming and J lost 1 base, with 14 bases between them. CDR1 is MDHEN, CDR2 SYDVKM, per germline. The CDR3 is 13 amino acids. The CDR3 is CATRAPSSYEQYF. In DNA form, the CDR3 reads TGTGCCACGAGGGCCCCTTCTTCCTACGAGCAGTACTTC. Filled out from reference TRBV28 and TRBJ2-7, the complete variable domain reads DVKVTQSSRYLVKRTGEKVFLECVQDMDHENMFWYRQDPGLGLRLIYFSYDVKMKEKGDIPEGYSVSREKKERFSLILESASTNQTSMYLCATRAPSSYEQYFGPGTRLTVT.

Comments on this clone: The sample contains more than one DNA sequence encoding this CDR3. This rearrangement joins TRBV9 to TRBJ2-3; perhaps TRBD2 as D (5 bases). Trimming left V 0 bases short and J 2 bases short, with 10 bases between. The CDR3 length is 15 residues. Germline CDR1 is SGDLS and CDR2 is YYNGEE. CDR3 sequence (DNA): TGTGCCAGCAGCGTAGGAGGGAGATCCACAGATACGCAGTATTTT. This encodes CASSVGGRSTDTQYF.

The chain couples TRBV10-3 to TRBJ2-7; no clear D gene. Between the trimmed V and J ends, which lost 3 bases and 9 bases, there was a span of 15 bases. The CDR3 length is 13 residues. Germline V CDR1 and CDR2: ENHRY, SYGVKD. CDR3 residues: CAISDPPRLGQYF. The CDR3 DNA reads TGTGCCATCAGTGACCCTCCGCGACTGGGGCAGTACTTC.

This clone appeared once. V is TRBV11-2 and J is TRBJ2-2; D is perhaps TRBD2 (5 bases). The V end was cut by 6 bases, the J end by 6 bases, with 11 bases between. The germline gives CDR1 SGHAT, CDR2 FQNNGV. The CDR3 sequence is 13 residues long. The CDR3 DNA is TGTGCCAGCAGGAGGCGAGGGTCCGGGGAGCTGTTTTTT. Protein sequence: CASRRRGSGELFF.

The V and J genes are TRBV6-6 and TRBJ2-1; D is unresolved. With 8 bases removed from V and 3 bases from J, the gap between germline ends came to 11 bases. This CDR3 region has 13 residues. Germline V gene data show CDR1 as MNHNY and CDR2 as SVGAGI (reference sequence). The DNA of the CDR3 is TGTGCCAGCGCTGAAGGCTACTACAATGAGCAGTTCTTC. Translated: CASAEGYYNEQFF.

The rearrangement joins TRBV6-6 to TRBJ1-1; D call uncertain. Per germline, CDR1 MNHNY and CDR2 SVGAGI (reference sequence). CDR3 length: 13 amino acids. V was pared by 6 bases and J by 3 bases, with 11 bases between. CDR3 amino acids: CASSQQPHTEAFF. As DNA, the CDR3 is TGTGCCAGCAGCCAACAACCCCACACTGAAGCTTTCTTT.

This rearrangement joins TRBV9 to TRBJ2-7, with D possibly TRBD2 on 5 matching bases. Trimming cost V 3 bases and J 6 bases, with 13 bases left between them. The germline CDR1 and CDR2 sequences are SGDLS and YYNGEE. This CDR3 contains 13 residues. CDR3 coding DNA: TGTGCCAGCAGCGGAAACAACGGGGTCGAGCAGTACTTC. It translates to CASSGNNGVEQYF.

This clone came up once. The rearrangement joins TRBV11-2 to TRBJ2-7, with D perhaps TRBD1 (5 bases). The CDR3 length is 15 residues. Germline V gene sequence: CDR1 SGHAT, CDR2 FQNNGV. The V and J ends lost 3 bases and 3 bases respectively, with 15 bases between them. CDR3 coding DNA: TGTGCCAGCAGCTTGACCGACAGCCGAATCTACGAGCAGTACTTC. Translation gives CASSLTDSRIYEQYF.